The entry below gives a single T cell receptor beta chain sequence along with its context. The antigen is undetermined. CDR3 length equals 16 residues. CDR1 and CDR2 (germline): LGHDT, YNNKEL (reference sequence). The germline V and J ends were trimmed by 0 bases and 8 bases, with 14 bases remaining between them. The method was immunoSEQ multiplex PCR; TCRdb's version includes in-frame clones alone and lacks a portion of them. The top ten clones hold 5% of a sample with 120,000 to 150,000 clones, about 90% of them seen once. These data are taken from a study of T cell responses to AZD1222 COVID-19 vaccine. Study-level findings and limits: Spike-specific TCR breadth and depth went up after people got two AZD1222 doses. Nearly half of spike-specific TCRs reportedly go after variant regions that carry no mutations.

J is TRBJ1-6 and V is TRBV3-1 (or the pseudogene TRBV3-2); D is uncertain. The receptor's source is an adult in good health. This sample comprised peripheral blood, obtained on day 0 of AZD1222 vaccination. The CDR3 here is CASSQDGPRGYSPLHF. The DNA for the CDR3 is TGTGCCAGCAGCCAAGATGGACCGAGAGGATATTCACCCCTCCACTTT.